Shown below are 27 T cell receptor beta chains from a single sample sequenced in a study of cytomegalovirus exposure and HLA in healthy donors. Vbeta (60) and Jbeta (13) primers were used in the PCR. Clones were sequenced by immunoSEQ multiplex PCR, and TCRdb holds only the in-frame ones, with some missing. This table holds about 120,000 clones, roughly 78% found once. Source material: PBMCs. All receptors derive from a woman in her twenties or thirties in good health and CMV-seronegative.

There are a few counts of this clone. The V and J genes are TRBV6-5 and TRBJ2-1, with TRBD1 as a possible D gene (6 bases). This CDR3 is built from 15 residues. Germline V gene data show CDR1 as MNHEY and CDR2 as SVGAGI. The ends were cut back, 0 bases at V and 8 bases at J, with 14 bases in the middle. CDR3 in amino acids: CASSYSGNRVDEQFF. CDR3 sequence (DNA): TGTGCCAGCAGTTACTCGGGGAACAGGGTGGATGAGCAGTTCTTC.

The chain employs TRBV15 and TRBJ1-2; D is perhaps TRBD1 (6 bases). The CDR3 runs 14 residues. The V end lost 2 bases, the J end lost 6 bases, and 13 bases lay between the germline ends. CDR1 is LNHNV, CDR2 YYDKDF, per germline (reference sequence). This CDR3 reads CATSRRQGKNGYTF. The CDR3, as DNA: TGTGCCACCAGCAGACGTCAGGGGAAGAATGGCTACACCTTC.

The chain carries TRBV7-9 and TRBJ1-2; 7 bases line up with TRBD1. Germline assignment: CDR1 SEHNR and CDR2 FQNEAQ (reference sequence). Unmatched junction bases numbered 6, after V lost 5 bases and J lost 3 bases. The CDR3 totals 14 residues. This chain's CDR3 is CASSMRTGDYGYTF. The CDR3 DNA is TGTGCCAGCAGCATGAGGACAGGTGACTATGGCTACACCTTC.

The chain uses TRBV30 and TRBJ2-7; 7 nucleotides match TRBD2. The V segment lost 2 bases and the J segment 6 bases; nucleotides outside the gene matches: 10. The CDR3 totals 14 residues. The germline gives CDR1 GTSNPN, CDR2 SVGIG (reference sequence). CDR3 sequence (DNA): TGTGCCTGGAGTCGGGGAGGGTCTCTTGTCGAGCAGTACTTC. Translated: CAWSRGGSLVEQYF.

V gene TRBV6-6 combines with J gene TRBJ2-5; 7 bases match TRBD1. This CDR3 is 14 amino acids long. The germline gives CDR1 MNHNY, CDR2 SVGAGI (reference sequence). Trimming at V came to 2 bases and at J to 2 bases, leaving 2 bases not matched to a gene. CDR3 DNA sequence: TGTGCCAGCAGTTACAGGGACAGACAAGAGACCCAGTACTTC. Amino acids: CASSYRDRQETQYF.

The CDR3 DNA follows: TGCAGCGTAACAGGGTACACTGAAGCTTTCTTT. Residues: CSVTGYTEAFF. The V gene is TRBV29-1, the J gene TRBJ1-1; D may be TRBD1 (6 bases). Trimming pared 6 bases from V and 3 bases from J, leaving 8 bases between. Germline CDR1 is SQVTM and CDR2 is ANQGSEA. The CDR3 covers 11 residues.

The V gene is TRBV30, the J gene TRBJ2-5, with 9 nucleotides matching TRBD2. The CDR3 contains 14 residues. Trimming cost V 3 bases and J 4 bases; bases outside gene matches: 6. Germline V CDR1 and CDR2: GTSNPN, SVGIG (reference sequence). The CDR3 reads CAWSSAGGSETQYF. As DNA, the CDR3 is TGTGCCTGGAGCTCAGCGGGAGGATCAGAGACCCAGTACTTC.

Of note for this clone: An end of the junction does not agree with germline; a read error may underlie this. This chain uses TRBV18 with TRBJ1-4; TRBD1 matches at 9 bases. Germline-derived CDR1 and CDR2 are KGHSH and LQKENI. The CDR3 consists of 14 residues. The CDR3 sequence: CASSPQGAGEKLFF. The DNA of the CDR3 is TGTGCCAGCTCGCCACAGGGGGCAGGAGAAAAACTGTTTTTT.

This clone turned up a few times. This sequence joins TRBV7-2 and TRBJ1-5; tentatively, D is TRBD1 (5 bases). CDR3 length: 15 residues. V lost 2 bases, J lost 4 bases, and 12 bases lay in between. Germline values: CDR1 SGHTA, CDR2 FQGNSA. The CDR3 here is CASSLTRDGNQPQHF. The CDR3 DNA follows: TGTGCCAGCAGCTTAACGCGGGACGGGAATCAGCCCCAGCATTTT.

V and J are TRBV4-3 and TRBJ2-5, with 11 bases that match TRBD2. The CDR3 has 15 amino acids. Germline V gene lookup returns CDR1 LGHNA and CDR2 YSLEER. J gave up 0 bases and V 3 bases, and 0 bases lay outside the gene matches. The CDR3 region has the DNA TGCGCCAGCAGCCAGGGACTAGCGGACCAAGAGACCCAGTACTTC. It translates to CASSQGLADQETQYF.

There are a few counts of this clone. The chain couples TRBV9 to TRBJ2-3; 11 positions match TRBD2. V lost 0 bases to trimming and J lost 0 bases; unmatched junction nucleotides: 12. The CDR3 has 20 residues. The germline V gene encodes CDR1 SGDLS and CDR2 YYNGEE. The CDR3 DNA reads TGTGCCAGCAGCGTAGATCCTAGCGGGGGGTTCCCCTCTAGCACAGATACGCAGTATTTT. It encodes CASSVDPSGGFPSSTDTQYF.

The genes are TRBV2 and TRBJ2-2; perhaps TRBD1 as D (5 bases). The V gene's germline CDR1 is SNHLY and CDR2 FYNNEI. The V end lost 9 bases, the J end lost 2 bases, and 10 bases lay between the germline ends. CDR3 length: 13 residues. The CDR3 loop reads CARYQGNTGELFF. The CDR3 DNA is TGTGCCAGATACCAGGGTAACACCGGGGAGCTGTTTTTT.

V gene TRBV9 combines with J gene TRBJ1-2; weak D call: TRBD1 (5 bases). Germline values: CDR1 SGDLS, CDR2 YYNGEE. The CDR3 contains 14 residues. Trimming took off 4 bases at V and 7 bases at J, with 17 bases between the two ends. This CDR3 is CASSLPGRAGGYTF. The CDR3 nucleotides read TGTGCCAGCAGCCTCCCAGGCAGGGCCGGTGGCTACACCTTC.

The rearrangement joins TRBV28 to TRBJ2-7; D uncertain. The CDR3 contains 13 residues. V was shortened by 7 bases and J by 2 bases, with 12 bases between the two germline ends. Germline CDR1 and CDR2: MDHEN and SYDVKM. The CDR3 is CASTGEVPYEQYF. CDR3 bases: TGTGCCAGCACCGGAGAGGTTCCCTACGAGCAGTACTTC.

This clone was recorded at least ten times. The V call is TRBV27, the J call TRBJ1-5; D is ambiguous. Trimming cost V 5 bases and J 0 bases, with 8 bases left between them. The CDR3 runs to 14 residues. Germline lookup yields CDR1 MNHEY and CDR2 SMNVEV (reference sequence). The CDR3 sequence is CASSPNSSNQPQHF. The CDR3 nucleotides read TGTGCCAGCAGTCCTAATTCTAGCAATCAGCCCCAGCATTTT.

V and J are TRBV28 and TRBJ1-1; 8 nucleotides agree with TRBD1. V gave up 5 bases and J gave up 0 bases; unmatched junction bases: 8. The CDR3 consists of 16 residues. The germline V gene has CDR1 MDHEN and CDR2 SYDVKM. CDR3 in DNA: TGTGCCAGCAGTCCTGGGACAGGTGTCATGAACACTGAAGCTTTCTTT. It is translated as CASSPGTGVMNTEAFF.

The rearrangement uses TRBV10-3 and TRBJ2-5, with TRBD1 matching over 7 bases. The V and J ends lost 9 bases and 5 bases, in that order; junction bases with no gene match: 9. The germline V gene has CDR1 ENHRY and CDR2 SYGVKD. CDR3 size: 13 residues. The CDR3 region has the DNA TGTGCCATTGCGGACAGGAATCTGGAGACCCAGTACTTC. Translating gives CAIADRNLETQYF.

This chain joins TRBV28 and TRBJ2-3; a weak D match, TRBD2 (6 bases). The CDR3 loop spans 21 amino acids. Germline loops: CDR1 MDHEN, CDR2 SYDVKM. Trimming stripped 4 bases from V and 0 bases from J, with 29 bases between. In nucleotides, the CDR3 is TGTGCCAGCAGTTCCCCCAGGTTGGGCCCTTCTACGGGAGATAGCACAGATACGCAGTATTTT. Translating it yields CASSSPRLGPSTGDSTDTQYF.

V is TRBV7-9 and J is TRBJ2-7, with D unresolved. Germline V gives CDR1 SEHNR, CDR2 FQNEAQ (reference sequence). The CDR3 has 12 residues. The V gene lost 1 base and the J gene lost 6 bases, with 7 bases spanning the gap. The DNA of the CDR3 is TGTGCCAGCAGCTTAGAACTTGTCGAGCAGTACTTC. This codes for CASSLELVEQYF.

This chain links TRBV6-1 with TRBJ1-2, with D perhaps TRBD1 (5 bases). The CDR3 extends over 13 amino acids. Deletions cut 7 bases from V and 4 bases from J, with 13 bases between. Per the germline V gene, CDR1 is MNHNS and CDR2 is SASEGT. The CDR3 is CASNPQGGYGYTF. DNA of the CDR3: TGTGCCAGCAACCCGCAGGGAGGCTATGGCTACACCTTC.

The chain carries TRBV30 and TRBJ1-6; D may be TRBD1 (6 bases). Trimming removed 4 bases at V and 7 bases at J, with 14 bases between. The germline V gene encodes CDR1 GTSNPN and CDR2 SVGIG (reference sequence). This CDR3 is built from 14 residues. The CDR3 spells CAWTPDRANSPLHF. CDR3 DNA: TGTGCCTGGACCCCGGACAGAGCAAATTCACCCCTCCACTTT.

The genes are TRBV27 and TRBJ2-7, with D perhaps matching TRBD2 (5 bases). Germline V gives CDR1 MNHEY, CDR2 SMNVEV (reference sequence). This CDR3 has 14 amino acids. Trimming shortened V by 2 bases and J by 0 bases, and 8 bases separated the two germline ends. In DNA form, the CDR3 reads TGTGCCAGCAGTTTAGGAGGCAGCTCCTACGAGCAGTACTTC. Encoded protein: CASSLGGSSYEQYF.

The V and J genes are TRBV19 and TRBJ2-7; 9 nucleotides match TRBD2. Losses at the gene ends were 6 bases for V and 2 bases for J; bases not matched to a gene: 5. The CDR3 contains 14 residues. The germline gives CDR1 LNHDA, CDR2 SQIVND (reference sequence). In DNA form, the CDR3 reads TGTGCCAGTAGGGTGGCTAGCGGGGCCTACGAGCAGTACTTC. Translated: CASRVASGAYEQYF.

The V call is TRBV4-3, the J call TRBJ2-1; D call uncertain. Trimming pared 2 bases from V and 1 base from J, leaving 15 bases between. Germline assignment: CDR1 LGHNA and CDR2 YSLEER. The CDR3 length is 17 residues. The CDR3 region is CASSQIQTLGSYNEQFF. The CDR3 bases are TGCGCCAGCAGCCAAATTCAAACCCTAGGATCCTACAATGAGCAGTTCTTC.

V is TRBV2 and J is TRBJ1-1; D remains unclear. The CDR3 covers 13 residues. Germline loops: CDR1 SNHLY, CDR2 FYNNEI. Trimming took 9 bases from V and 2 from J, leaving 13 bases between them. The DNA of the CDR3 is TGTGCCAGGGGAAAGGGAGGTAACACTGAAGCTTTCTTT. Protein product: CARGKGGNTEAFF.

The rearrangement joins TRBV9 to TRBJ2-5; D call uncertain. In germline, CDR1 is SGDLS, CDR2 YYNGEE. The CDR3 covers 13 residues. Trimming removed 0 bases at V and 4 bases at J, with 7 bases between. The CDR3 spells CASSVVSGETQYF. The CDR3 DNA reads as TGTGCCAGCAGCGTAGTATCGGGAGAGACCCAGTACTTC.

V and J are TRBV10-2 and TRBJ2-2, with 8 bases aligning to TRBD1. Germline V gene data show CDR1 as WSHSY and CDR2 as SAAADI. V lost 6 bases, J lost 3 bases, and 0 bases stayed unmatched. The CDR3 is 13 amino acids. The DNA of the CDR3 is TGCGCCAGCAGGGACAGGGACACCGGGGAGCTGTTTTTT. Residues: CASRDRDTGELFF.